Given below is one T cell receptor (beta chain) in context. Its target is unknown. CDR1 and CDR2 from the germline V gene are SGHVS and FNYEAQ. This CDR3 is 16 amino acids long. The trim removed 5 bases at V and 11 bases at J, leaving 20 bases unmatched. Libraries were prepared by immunoSEQ multiplex PCR; TCRdb keeps only in-frame clonotypes and omits some of them. Among about 280,000 clones, approximately 87% were seen once, and the ten largest hold about 3.6%. These data belong to a study of Ad26.COV2.S vaccination and SARS-CoV-2 variants. Study details: A participant enrolled in the COV1001 Ad26.COV2.S trial arm provided the sample. Into the muscle, Ad26.COV2.S was dosed once or twice, 56 days apart. Overall study results and limits: Analytic work on TCR breadth and depth might have understated the full extent of total T cell responses.

Treatment in this sample: roughly 18 received Ad26.COV2.S at low or high dose, single or two shots; 5 received placebo; per-sample allocation not given. At day 63 after the first vaccine or placebo injection, samples were drawn. The chain combines TRBV7-6 with TRBJ1-1, with 7 bases lining up with TRBD1. This specimen consisted of peripheral blood, obtained in a trial of Ad26.COV2.S vaccine versus placebo. The clonotype comes from a person aged 18-65 years who received the Ad26.COV2.S COVID-19 vaccine or a placebo. CDR3 coding DNA: TGTGCCAGCAGCCCTACCCAGACAGGGAACTCCGTGATCGCTTTCTTT. Protein product: CASSPTQTGNSVIAFF.